The 25 T cell receptor beta chains below were found in one sample sequenced in a study of T cells in Graves' hyperthyroidism and ophthalmopathy. Using RNA transcripts as the source, TCR beta CDR3 regions were amplified. Researchers ran a first-round RT-PCR on the TCR CDR3 using the HTBI primer set. TCRdb re-called the multiplex PCR reads with MiXCR, one entry per CDR3 protein. The sample consists of around 350,000 distinct CDR3 sequences, about 20% of them appearing once. Material for sequencing was blood. These receptors originate from a woman aged 18-30 years with Graves' hyperthyroidism.

This clonotype showed up many times. J is TRBJ2-5 and V is TRBV20-1; 7 nucleotides align to TRBD1. The ends lost 2 bases at V and 6 bases at J; junction bases unmatched: 9. Germline CDR1 and CDR2: DFQATT and SNEGSKA (reference sequence). CDR3 length equals 14 residues. In DNA, the CDR3 is TGCAGTGCTAGACGCGACAGGGAGAGACAGACCCAGTACTTC. It codes for CSARRDRERQTQYF.

The chain joins TRBV28 to TRBJ1-2; 12 bases line up with TRBD1. The CDR3 is 14 residues long. The trim removed 3 bases at V and 8 bases at J, leaving 4 bases unmatched. Germline lookup yields CDR1 MDHEN and CDR2 SYDVKM. CDR3 sequence reads: CASSLGQGAYGYTF. The CDR3 DNA is TGTGCCAGCAGTTTGGGACAGGGGGCTTACGGCTACACCTTC.

At least ten counts were recorded for this clonotype. The chain has TRBV6-1 and TRBJ2-7; D remains ambiguous. Germline CDR1 reads MNHNS; CDR2 reads SASEGT. CDR3 size: 13 residues. V was trimmed by 10 bases and J by 1 base, leaving 14 bases between them. This CDR3 is CATRDIQSYEQYF. The CDR3 DNA reads TGTGCCACGCGAGACATCCAGTCCTACGAGCAGTACTTC.

The sample holds many counts of this clonotype. This chain connects TRBV12-3 or TRBV12-4 to TRBJ2-2; a possible D gene is TRBD1 (6 bases). The CDR3 spans 16 residues. The germline V and J ends were trimmed by 3 bases and 1 base, with 12 bases remaining between them. CDR3 in amino acids: CASSFGPQGNTGELFF. DNA of the CDR3: TGTGCCAGCAGTTTCGGGCCACAGGGGAACACCGGGGAGCTGTTTTTT.

This chain's CDR3 is CASSLSGDHEQYF. The CDR3 DNA follows: TGTGCCAGCAGCTTATCCGGGGACCACGAGCAGTACTTC. The V call is TRBV7-2, the J call TRBJ2-7; TRBD1 or TRBD2 may be the D gene (5 bases each). Germline V CDR1 and CDR2: SGHTA, FQGNSA. Trimming cost V 2 bases and J 5 bases, with 10 bases left between them. CDR3 length: 13 amino acids.

This clonotype was seen at least ten times. The rearrangement joins TRBV27 to TRBJ2-2, with 7 bases that match TRBD1. Germline CDR1 reads MNHEY; CDR2 reads SMNVEV (reference sequence). CDR3 length equals 15 residues. The V gene end was trimmed by 7 bases and the J gene end by 6 bases; junction bases not matched to a gene: 11. The CDR3 DNA reads as TGTGCCAGCACCAAATACAGGGGTAGCGCCGGGGAGCTGTTTTTT. It encodes CASTKYRGSAGELFF.

V usage is TRBV28 and J usage is TRBJ2-7; a weak D match, TRBD2 (5 bases). V shed 7 bases and J shed 3 bases, with 10 bases lying between them. This CDR3 region has 12 residues. Germline V CDR1 and CDR2: MDHEN, SYDVKM. This CDR3 reads CASTSAGYEQYF. CDR3 coding DNA: TGTGCCAGCACCTCTGCGGGCTACGAGCAGTACTTC. Full variable domain (remainder filled in from reference TRBV28 and TRBJ2-7): DVKVTQSSRYLVKRTGEKVFLECVQDMDHENMFWYRQDPGLGLRLIYFSYDVKMKEKGDIPEGYSVSREKKERFSLILESASTNQTSMYLCASTSAGYEQYFGPGTRLTVT.

This clonotype was picked up many times. This sequence joins TRBV20-1 and TRBJ2-5, with a weak D call TRBD1 (6 bases). The V gene's germline CDR1 is DFQATT and CDR2 SNEGSKA (reference sequence). Trimming took off 2 bases at V and 2 bases at J, with 9 bases between the two ends. This CDR3 comprises 13 residues. CDR3: CSARRQVQETQYF. The CDR3 coding sequence is TGCAGTGCTAGACGACAGGTTCAAGAGACCCAGTACTTC.

This clonotype appeared many times. The rearrangement joins TRBV27 to TRBJ1-2, with 10 bases aligning to TRBD1. This CDR3 has 16 residues. V was pared by 2 bases and J by 5 bases, with 8 bases of the junction left unmatched. Germline V CDR1 and CDR2: MNHEY, SMNVEV (reference sequence). This CDR3 is CASSLVRTGGRYGYTF. CDR3 sequence (DNA): TGTGCCAGCAGTTTAGTCCGGACAGGGGGTCGGTATGGCTACACCTTC.

This clonotype was seen repeatedly, ten times or more. The chain combines TRBV20-1 with TRBJ2-7; D possibly uses TRBD1 or TRBD2 (5 bases each). The CDR3 is 13 residues long. Trimming pared 0 bases from V and 4 bases from J, leaving 10 bases between. Germline V gene lookup returns CDR1 DFQATT and CDR2 SNEGSKA (reference sequence). The CDR3 is CSARDVGAYEQYF. The CDR3 region has the DNA TGCAGTGCTAGAGATGTCGGGGCTTACGAGCAGTACTTC.

This clonotype was seen only a few times. The rearrangement uses TRBV28 and TRBJ1-6; weak D call: TRBD1 (6 bases). Deletions cut 5 bases from V and 9 bases from J, with 23 bases between. Germline CDR1 MDHEN, CDR2 SYDVKM. This CDR3 is built from 17 residues. In DNA, the CDR3 is TGTGCCAGCAGTACTCCCATTGGGGGGCGCGGGTTTTCACCCCTCCACTTT. Amino acid sequence: CASSTPIGGRGFSPLHF.

The chain couples TRBV4-1 to TRBJ2-2; TRBD2 agrees at 12 bases. V lost 1 base and J lost 3; bases outside the gene matches: 3. The germline V gene has CDR1 MGHRA and CDR2 YSYEKL. CDR3 length: 17 residues. CDR3 amino acids: CASSQGLAGDDTGELFF. CDR3 coding DNA: TGCGCCAGCAGCCAAGGACTAGCGGGGGACGACACCGGGGAGCTGTTTTTT.

In this sample, this clonotype turned up many times. The genes are TRBV7-9 and TRBJ2-5; 9 bases line up with TRBD1. The CDR3 runs to 14 residues. Germline V gives CDR1 SEHNR, CDR2 FQNEAQ (reference sequence). J was trimmed by 5 bases and V by 5 bases; bases with no gene match: 6. The CDR3 DNA sequence: TGTGCCAGCAGCACAGGGGGCTTGGTGGAGACCCAGTACTTC. This encodes CASSTGGLVETQYF.

The chain joins TRBV12-5 to TRBJ1-1; tentatively, D is TRBD1 (6 bases). V lost 7 bases, J lost 1 base, and 10 bases lay in between. The germline CDR1 and CDR2 sequences are LGHNT and FRNRAP. This CDR3 has 13 amino acids. CDR3 loop: CASAKDRNTEAFF. The CDR3 bases are TGTGCTAGTGCCAAGGACAGGAACACTGAAGCTTTCTTT.

This clonotype showed up many times. The chain is built from TRBV13 and TRBJ2-7; D may be TRBD1 (5 bases). This CDR3 spans 12 amino acids. In germline, CDR1 is PRHDT, CDR2 FYEKMQ (reference sequence). Trimming took off 4 bases at V and 4 bases at J, with 8 bases between the two ends. CDR3 protein: CASSSQAYEQYF. CDR3 in DNA: TGTGCCAGCAGCTCACAGGCTTACGAGCAGTACTTC.

The V and J genes are TRBV5-1 and TRBJ2-7; 7 bases align to TRBD2. CDR1 is SGHRS and CDR2 is YFSETQ in the germline V gene. V shed 4 bases and J 2 bases; nucleotides not matched to a gene: 9. CDR3 length: 15 residues. The CDR3 region has the DNA TGCGCCAGCAGCGGCCGAAGCGGGGAGCCCTACGAGCAGTACTTC. Amino acid sequence: CASSGRSGEPYEQYF.

There are many counts of this clonotype. One junction end disagrees with the germline gene, perhaps due to a read error. V and J are TRBV7-7 and TRBJ2-5; either TRBD1 or TRBD2 may supply D (5 bases each). The length of the CDR3 is 14 residues. The V gene's germline CDR1 is SSHAT and CDR2 FNYEAQ (reference sequence). The CDR3 protein is CASSLGTLGETQYF. The CDR3 DNA sequence: TGTGCTAGCAGCTTAGGGACCCTGGGGGAGACCCAGTACTTC.

This clonotype was seen at least ten times. The chain is built from TRBV2 and TRBJ1-1; D is ambiguous. Trimming shortened V by 6 bases and J by 5 bases, and 13 bases separated the two germline ends. The CDR3 extends over 13 amino acids. CDR1 is SNHLY and CDR2 is FYNNEI in the germline V gene. Written as DNA, the CDR3 is TGTGCCAGCAGCAGTTCGCAGCCTACTGAAGCTTTCTTT. The encoded protein is CASSSSQPTEAFF.

This clonotype was observed a few times. The V call is TRBV11-2, the J call TRBJ2-2; 8 bases map to TRBD1. V gave up 6 bases and J gave up 3 bases; unmatched junction bases: 9. The CDR3 has 16 residues. Germline lookup yields CDR1 SGHAT and CDR2 FQNNGV. CDR3 nucleotides: TGTGCCAGCAGACGGACCGGGACAGGCCACACCGGGGAGCTGTTTTTT. Amino acid sequence: CASRRTGTGHTGELFF.

The table lists this clonotype with many counts. This chain joins TRBV30 and TRBJ1-1; D is undetermined. The germline V gene has CDR1 GTSNPN and CDR2 SVGIG (reference sequence). This CDR3 is built from 11 residues. Between the trimmed V and J ends, which lost 1 base and 11 bases, there was a span of 11 bases. CDR3 DNA sequence: TGTGCCTGGAGTGAGGTCTGGAGGGCTTTCTTT. Protein product: CAWSEVWRAFF.

This clonotype was seen many times. V gene TRBV7-2 combines with J gene TRBJ1-2; 8 nucleotides line up with TRBD1. This CDR3 comprises 15 residues. V was clipped by 3 bases and J by 7 bases; unmatched bases: 10. Germline V lookup: CDR1 SGHTA, CDR2 FQGNSA. In DNA form, the CDR3 reads TGTGCCAGCAGCTTGGTTCTGGCAGGGGGCTCTGGCTACACCTTC. Amino acids: CASSLVLAGGSGYTF.

This clonotype was seen many times. The chain has TRBV12-3 or TRBV12-4 and TRBJ1-4; D may be TRBD1 (5 bases). The CDR3 runs to 16 residues. Trimming took 11 bases from V and 0 from J, leaving 19 bases between them. CDR3 region: CASRAGTFATNEKLFF. The CDR3 nucleotides read TGTGCCTCCAGGGCAGGGACTTTCGCAACTAATGAAAAACTGTTTTTT.

This clonotype was seen a handful of times. The V gene is TRBV27, the J gene TRBJ2-5; 9 bases map to TRBD1. CDR1 is MNHEY and CDR2 is SMNVEV in the germline V gene (reference sequence). V gave up 4 bases and J gave up 2 bases; unmatched junction bases: 5. The CDR3 sequence is 15 residues long. DNA for the CDR3: TGTGCCAGCAGTTCACAGGGGGCGCGACAAGAGACCCAGTACTTC. Translated: CASSSQGARQETQYF.

This clonotype occurred many times. This chain uses TRBV2 with TRBJ1-5; D ambiguous. This CDR3 has 15 amino acids. Trimming stripped 4 bases from V and 2 bases from J, with 12 bases between. The germline V gene encodes CDR1 SNHLY and CDR2 FYNNEI. The CDR3 region has the DNA TGTGCCAGCAGTGGTTTGGCAGTCGGCAATCAGCCCCAGCATTTT. This sequence encodes CASSGLAVGNQPQHF.

This chain connects TRBV15 to TRBJ2-7, with TRBD1 matching 8 bases. The germline CDR1 and CDR2 sequences are LNHNV and YYDKDF (reference sequence). Losses at the gene ends were 3 bases for V and 6 bases for J; bases not matched to a gene: 4. The CDR3 spans 13 residues. CDR3 in DNA: TGTGCCACCAGCAGGACAGGGGCGACCGAGCAGTACTTC. This sequence encodes CATSRTGATEQYF.